This record concerns one TCR beta chain sequence. What it binds is not known. The record originates from a study of radiotherapy plus CTLA-4 blockade in lung cancer. Regarding the study as a whole: Strongest reported response predictors: early blood clone changes and post-radiation interferon-beta.

Focal radiation and CTLA-4 blockade (ipilimumab) were tested in chemo-refractory metastatic non-small-cell lung cancer patients. Sequencing used immunoSEQ multiplex PCR; TCRdb keeps in-frame clones, though not all of them. The table has about 77,000 clones, over 65% seen once. V dropped 8 bases and J dropped 0 bases, with 14 bases sitting between them. This CDR3 region has 15 residues. Per the germline V gene, CDR1 is ENHRY and CDR2 is SYGVKD. The sequence was obtained from a human donor with non-small cell lung cancer whose response to radiotherapy plus ipilimumab could not be evaluated. The V gene is TRBV10-3, the J gene TRBJ1-3; D is unclear. Sample: peripheral blood, taken from a patient treated with radiotherapy plus ipilimumab. The CDR3 spells CAIGPGTFSGNTIYF. CDR3 sequence (DNA): TGTGCCATCGGCCCAGGAACCTTCTCTGGAAACACCATATATTTT.